A single sample gave rise to the 5 T cell receptor beta chains below, sequenced in a study of human T cells and chemical hapten exposure. TCRdb fed the RACE reads into MiXCR, producing one record per CDR3 protein. Of approximately 110,000 distinct CDR3 sequences listed, about a tenth are singletons. Time point here: patch test 2, 6 weeks after DPC sensitization. Sample treatment: therapeutic diphenylcyclopropenone sensitization with weekly scalp DPC. The starting material was whole blood, obtained in connection with sensitization to the hapten diphenylcyclopropenone (DPC). Every receptor here comes from a woman aged 40 to 55 with alopecia areata. Some clones in this sample may be carry-over from other donors' samples.

This clonotype was found a few times. V and J are TRBV12-3 or TRBV12-4 and TRBJ1-4; weak D call: TRBD1 (6 bases). With 5 bases removed from V and 4 bases from J, the gap between germline ends came to 14 bases. The CDR3 spans 15 residues. The CDR3 nucleotides read TGTGCCAGCAGTCTCCGGGACACCAATAATGAAAAACTGTTTTTT. Translated, it gives CASSLRDTNNEKLFF.

This clonotype was seen a handful of times. The chain carries TRBV3-1 and TRBJ2-1; 9 positions agree with TRBD2. CDR1 is LGHDT, CDR2 YNNKEL, per germline (reference sequence). CDR3 length equals 18 residues. Unmatched junction bases numbered 6, after V lost 0 bases and J lost 0 bases. The CDR3 here is CASSQDWAGGNSYNEQFF. The CDR3 region has the DNA TGTGCCAGCAGCCAAGATTGGGCGGGGGGGAACTCCTACAATGAGCAGTTCTTC.

The table lists this clonotype with many counts. This rearrangement joins TRBV28 to TRBJ1-1; TRBD1 matches 7 bases. The CDR3 totals 14 residues. From germline, CDR1 is MDHEN and CDR2 SYDVKM. V was pared by 2 bases and J by 4 bases, with 4 bases of the junction left unmatched. The CDR3 region has the DNA TGTGCCAGCAGTTTAGAGGGGGCGGTCACTGAAGCTTTCTTT. Amino acids: CASSLEGAVTEAFF. The entire variable domain, with the rest obtained from reference TRBV28 and TRBJ1-1, is as follows: DVKVTQSSRYLVKRTGEKVFLECVQDMDHENMFWYRQDPGLGLRLIYFSYDVKMKEKGDIPEGYSVSREKKERFSLILESASTNQTSMYLCASSLEGAVTEAFFGQGTRLTVV.

This clonotype was seen many times. The gene calls are TRBV5-1 and TRBJ1-3, with D perhaps TRBD1 (5 bases). Trimming removed 4 bases at V and 4 bases at J, with 12 bases between. Germline V gene lookup returns CDR1 SGHRS and CDR2 YFSETQ. CDR3 size: 14 residues. The CDR3 bases are TGCGCCAGCAGCCCCGGTGGGGCCGGAAACACCATATATTTT. Amino acids: CASSPGGAGNTIYF.

The V call is TRBV6-5, the J call TRBJ1-5; TRBD1 agrees at 8 bases. The CDR3 totals 17 residues. Trimming cost V 6 bases and J 0 bases; bases outside gene matches: 10. Germline lookup yields CDR1 MNHEY and CDR2 SVGAGI. The CDR3 DNA follows: TGTGCCAGCAGCAGAAGACAGGGGCCCAATAGCAATCAGCCCCAGCATTTT. Amino acids: CASSRRQGPNSNQPQHF.